Listed below are T cell receptor beta chains from one sample, sequenced in a study of T-cell memory formation after mild COVID-19. TCRdb analysed the 5' RACE reads with MiXCR anew, one entry per CDR3 protein. The sample comprises some 190,000 distinct CDR3 sequences, 15% to 20% of which are singletons, and 2.4% rests with the top ten. The sequenced sample consisted of PBMCs or a T cell subset sorted from them (not recorded which). All receptors derive from an adult woman who had mild COVID-19 (a few samples of this study predate the infection). Cell type and time point are not known. Both conserved end residues are part of each CDR3.

v_gene	j_gene	CDR3aa
TRBV11-1	TRBJ2-3	CASSPPGLAGTDTQYF
TRBV28	TRBJ1-1	CASRNPRVMNTEAFF
TRBV7-2	TRBJ2-7	CASSLRFSEQYF
TRBV20-1	TRBJ2-7	CSARGAGTSGIQYYEQYF
TRBV12-3/TRBV12-4	TRBJ2-5	CASSRSPVQETQYF
TRBV3-1	TRBJ2-7	CASSQSLAGTSF
TRBV24-1	TRBJ2-7	CATSDMNRPYEQYF
TRBV4-2	TRBJ1-1	CASSQDGDRNTEAFF
TRBV15	TRBJ1-4	CATSRVTGRPNEKLFF
TRBV4-2	TRBJ2-7	CASSQKGWAGVYF
TRBV5-6	TRBJ1-1	CASSFPKGSRGDTEAFF
TRBV4-3	TRBJ2-2	CASSQEEGNTGELFF
TRBV5-1	TRBJ1-2	CASSLEDRPGYGYTF
TRBV12-3/TRBV12-4	TRBJ1-5	CASSPDRVGQPQHF
TRBV15	TRBJ1-3	CATSRDRAGRVENTIYF
TRBV7-9	TRBJ2-2	CASSPEVGDTGELFF
TRBV3-1	TRBJ1-5	CASSKSGGRNQPQHF
TRBV7-2	TRBJ2-5	CASSYFGSPQETQYF
TRBV12-3/TRBV12-4	TRBJ2-7	CASSPGRMMEYF
TRBV25-1	TRBJ2-7	CASSGFYEQYF
TRBV15	TRBJ2-2	CATSRDPGGNTGELFF
TRBV7-3	TRBJ2-7	CALLRDEQYF
TRBV11-2	TRBJ1-1	CASSLPRNTEAFF
TRBV20-1	TRBJ2-6	CSARDLAGYGANVLTF
TRBV9	TRBJ1-2	CASSEGTLANYGYTF
TRBV24-1	TRBJ2-3	CATSDYGGSLPDTQYF
TRBV4-3	TRBJ1-5	CASSQEQGNNQPQHF
TRBV20-1	TRBJ2-7	CSALKEVNSYEQYF
TRBV10-2	TRBJ2-1	CASITTSGRNYNEQFF
TRBV9	TRBJ1-1	CASSPRGAPGTEAFF
TRBV23-1	TRBJ2-1	CASSQSNRGSSYNEQFF
TRBV4-2	TRBJ2-1	CASSQTDRTNEQFF